These 20 T cell receptor beta chains share one sample of origin, sequenced in a study of blood T cell repertoires in COVID-19. The protocol was immunoSEQ multiplex PCR, while the TCRdb copy is restricted to in-frame clones and leaves out a portion. The sample holds over 200,000 clones, 70% to 85% seen once. The sample was peripheral blood. The receptor set was obtained from a woman of 80 years or more with COVID-19, enrolled during active disease.

This chain connects TRBV3-1 (or the pseudogene TRBV3-2) to TRBJ1-2; D call uncertain. Trimming removed 2 bases at V and 2 bases at J, with 12 bases between. CDR3 length equals 15 residues. Germline CDR1 is LGHDT and CDR2 is YNNKEL (reference sequence). The CDR3 DNA is TGTGCCAGCAGCCAATTGAGAAGTCGGAACTATGGCTACACCTTC. Amino acids: CASSQLRSRNYGYTF.

The chain is built from TRBV5-1 and TRBJ2-5; 8 bases map to TRBD1. Per germline, CDR1 SGHRS and CDR2 YFSETQ. The CDR3 contains 16 residues. With 4 bases clipped from V and 2 bases from J, the junction kept 10 bases outside the gene matches. CDR3 coding DNA: TGCGCCAGCAGCGGCTCCCAGGGGGCACGTCAAGAGACCCAGTACTTC. It codes for CASSGSQGARQETQYF. Variable domain in full (rest from reference TRBV5-1 and TRBJ2-5): KAGVTQTPRYLIKTRGQQVTLSCSPISGHRSVSWYQQTPGQGLQFLFEYFSETQRNKGNFPGRFSGRQFSNSRSEMNVSTLELGDSALYLCASSGSQGARQETQYFGPGTRLLVL.

The chain is built from TRBV6-2 or TRBV6-3 and TRBJ2-7, with 9 nucleotides matching TRBD1. CDR1 and CDR2 (germline): MNHEY, SVGEGT. Trimming removed 3 bases from V and 7 bases from J; junction bases left unmatched: 7. This CDR3 is built from 14 residues. The CDR3 sequence is CASSYTDRGREQYF. The CDR3 nucleotides are TGTGCCAGCAGTTATACGGACAGGGGAAGGGAGCAGTACTTC.

V gene TRBV6-2 or TRBV6-3 combines with J gene TRBJ1-4, with 11 bases that match TRBD1. V was pared by 3 bases and J by 8 bases, with 8 bases of the junction left unmatched. CDR3 length equals 16 residues. Germline CDR1 is MNHEY and CDR2 is SVGEGT. The CDR3 protein is CASSYGPGTGGEKLFF. The CDR3 DNA is TGTGCCAGCAGTTATGGCCCCGGGACAGGGGGGGAAAAACTGTTTTTT.

This chain links TRBV11-2 with TRBJ2-6; 14 positions agree with TRBD2. The germline V gene encodes CDR1 SGHAT and CDR2 FQNNGV. The CDR3 is 17 residues long. Trimming at V came to 5 bases and at J to 3 bases, leaving 3 bases not matched to a gene. The CDR3 is CASSLGLAGGGANVLTF. DNA for the CDR3: TGTGCCAGCAGCCTCGGACTAGCGGGAGGTGGGGCCAACGTCCTGACTTTC.

V and J are TRBV19 and TRBJ1-6; TRBD1 agrees at 9 bases. CDR3 length: 16 residues. Germline values: CDR1 LNHDA, CDR2 SQIVND (reference sequence). The ends lost 9 bases at V and 0 bases at J; junction bases unmatched: 6. CDR3 protein: CASSGTGISYNSPLHF. CDR3 sequence (DNA): TGTGCCAGCTCCGGGACAGGGATCTCCTATAATTCACCCCTCCACTTT.

Concerning this clone: An end of the junction does not agree with germline; a read error may underlie this. The J gene is TRBJ2-7, the V gene TRBV15; possibly TRBD1 for D (6 bases). The V gene's germline CDR1 is LNHNV and CDR2 YYDKDF (reference sequence). The CDR3 is 13 amino acids. The DNA of the CDR3 is TGTGCCACCTCTACTGGGGGCCCAGGCACCAGTGGCTTC. Protein product: CATSTGGPGTSGF.

The chain joins TRBV28 to TRBJ1-6; 9 nucleotides match TRBD1. Germline-derived CDR1 and CDR2 are MDHEN and SYDVKM. V dropped 5 bases and J dropped 11; count of bases not matched to a gene: 10. This CDR3 contains 15 residues. The CDR3 bases are TGTGCCAGCAGTCTCGGGGGGACAGGGAAGACACCCCTCCACTTT. Its translation is CASSLGGTGKTPLHF.

The chain couples TRBV7-3 to TRBJ2-7; 8 bases are a match to TRBD1. This CDR3 contains 18 residues. V trimming: 5 bases; J trimming: 5 bases; junction bases outside the gene matches: 20. In germline, CDR1 is SGHTA, CDR2 FQGTGA. The CDR3 sequence: CASSRWVGTGLRLDEQYF. DNA of the CDR3: TGTGCCAGCAGCCGGTGGGTTGGGACAGGACTTAGGTTGGACGAGCAGTACTTC.

The rearrangement uses TRBV9 and TRBJ1-6; D is unresolved. V was pared by 3 bases and J by 3 bases, with 10 bases between. The CDR3 covers 15 residues. CDR1 and CDR2 from the germline V gene are SGDLS and YYNGEE. CDR3 loop: CASSGGALYNSPLHF. DNA for the CDR3: TGTGCCAGCAGCGGGGGAGCGCTCTATAATTCACCCCTCCACTTT.

The genes are TRBV3-1 (or the pseudogene TRBV3-2) and TRBJ2-3; TRBD1 might be the D (5 bases). This CDR3 is 14 amino acids long. CDR1 is LGHDT, CDR2 YNNKEL, per germline (reference sequence). The V end lost 8 bases, the J end lost 1 base, and 13 bases lay between the germline ends. The DNA of the CDR3 is TGTGCCAGCCTAGGGGAAGAAGGCACAGATACGCAGTATTTT. Residues: CASLGEEGTDTQYF.

Comments on this clone: Other DNA variants within this sample encode the same CDR3. This chain connects TRBV5-1 to TRBJ1-5, with a possible D match to TRBD1 (5 bases). Germline assignment: CDR1 SGHRS and CDR2 YFSETQ. The CDR3 length is 13 residues. The V and J ends lost 4 bases and 2 bases respectively, with 7 bases between them. Here the CDR3 DNA reads TGCGCCAGCAGCCCACAGGGCAATCAGCCCCAGCATTTT. Its protein product is CASSPQGNQPQHF. The full variable domain, with the rest looked up from reference TRBV5-1 and TRBJ1-5, is KAGVTQTPRYLIKTRGQQVTLSCSPISGHRSVSWYQQTPGQGLQFLFEYFSETQRNKGNFPGRFSGRQFSNSRSEMNVSTLELGDSALYLCASSPQGNQPQHFGDGTRLSIL.

The chain joins TRBV5-8 to TRBJ1-5; 10 nucleotides agree with TRBD1. The CDR3 contains 15 residues. From germline, CDR1 is SGHTS and CDR2 YDEGEE. Unmatched junction bases numbered 5, after V lost 4 bases and J lost 4 bases. CDR3 coding DNA: TGTGCCAGCAGCCCCGGGACAGGGGAGAATCAGCCCCAGCATTTT. It is translated as CASSPGTGENQPQHF.

The CDR3 loop is CASSQEVGKVGGQATYGYTF. In DNA, the CDR3 is TGTGCCAGCAGCCAAGAGGTAGGGAAAGTAGGGGGACAGGCCACCTATGGCTACACCTTC. The rearrangement uses TRBV3-1 (or the pseudogene TRBV3-2) and TRBJ1-2; TRBD1 agrees at 8 bases. The CDR3 has 20 amino acids. The germline gives CDR1 LGHDT, CDR2 YNNKEL (reference sequence). V shed 0 bases, J shed 4 bases, and the junction held 19 bases outside the gene matches.

This chain connects TRBV6-5 to TRBJ1-3; TRBD1 matches 7 bases. Germline V gene data show CDR1 as MNHEY and CDR2 as SVGAGI. This CDR3 is built from 15 residues. With 6 bases clipped from V and 1 base from J, the junction kept 6 bases outside the gene matches. The CDR3 DNA is TGTGCCAGCAGGACAGGGCCGCGATCTGGAAACACCATATATTTT. Translated: CASRTGPRSGNTIYF.

There are a few counts of this clone. This rearrangement joins TRBV6-1 to TRBJ1-2; D remains ambiguous. The germline gives CDR1 MNHNS, CDR2 SASEGT. This CDR3 region has 13 residues. Between the trimmed V and J ends, which lost 3 bases and 3 bases, there was a span of 8 bases. The CDR3 nucleotides read TGTGCCAGCAGTGAGGAGGGAGACTATGGCTACACCTTC. Translation gives CASSEEGDYGYTF.

V usage is TRBV19 and J usage is TRBJ2-3; 9 bases are shared with TRBD2. This CDR3 has 17 amino acids. The V segment lost 9 bases and the J segment 9 bases; nucleotides outside the gene matches: 22. Germline V lookup: CDR1 LNHDA, CDR2 SQIVND (reference sequence). The CDR3 here is CASATMTISGGGLTQYF. The CDR3 DNA reads as TGTGCCAGCGCTACGATGACTATTAGCGGGGGAGGCCTAACGCAGTATTTT. The whole variable domain, filled in from reference TRBV19 and TRBJ2-3, reads DGGITQSPKYLFRKEGQNVTLSCEQNLNHDAMYWYRQDPGQGLRLIYYSQIVNDFQKGDIAEGYSVSREKKESFPLTVTSAQKNPTAFYLCASATMTISGGGLTQYFGPGTRLTVL.

The chain uses TRBV27 and TRBJ2-1; TRBD2 aligns across 8 bases. CDR3 size: 16 residues. Germline CDR1 and CDR2: MNHEY and SMNVEV (reference sequence). V gave up 6 bases and J gave up 4 bases; unmatched junction bases: 11. CDR3 protein: CASSSGAGVLYNEQFF. The DNA of the CDR3 is TGTGCCAGCAGCTCAGGAGCGGGAGTGCTGTACAATGAGCAGTTCTTC.

This clone was seen once. The chain uses TRBV7-9 and TRBJ1-2; 7 positions agree with TRBD1. CDR1 SEHNR and CDR2 FQNEAQ come from the germline V gene (reference sequence). The length of the CDR3 is 15 residues. Losses at the gene ends were 0 bases for V and 2 bases for J; bases not matched to a gene: 3. CDR3 amino acids: CASSLAEGQNYGYTF. The CDR3 coding sequence is TGTGCCAGCAGCTTAGCCGAGGGACAGAACTATGGCTACACCTTC.

The chain carries TRBV28 and TRBJ1-5, with 7 nucleotides matching TRBD1. The CDR3 has 14 amino acids. Losses at the gene ends were 6 bases for V and 5 bases for J; bases not matched to a gene: 7. Germline CDR1 reads MDHEN; CDR2 reads SYDVKM. The chain's CDR3 is CASSPRDSYQPQHF. For the CDR3, the DNA is TGTGCCAGCAGCCCCCGGGACAGTTATCAGCCCCAGCATTTT.